Below, 14 T cell receptor beta chains from the same sample are listed, as sequenced in a study of blood T cell repertoires in COVID-19. The repertoire was sequenced with immunoSEQ multiplex PCR; TCRdb's copy has only in-frame clones and lacks some. The table records about 200,000 clones, 80% to 85% of them present only once. The sample taken for sequencing was PBMCs or T cells enriched from blood (not recorded which). Receptors originate from a man aged 35-49 years who had recovered from COVID-19.

The gene calls are TRBV7-8 and TRBJ2-1; 11 bases line up with TRBD2. Germline V lookup: CDR1 SGHVS, CDR2 FQNEAQ. V trimming: 5 bases; J trimming: 0 bases; junction bases outside the gene matches: 6. This CDR3 is built from 17 residues. CDR3 sequence: CASSRRLAGSSYNEQFF. The CDR3 DNA reads as TGTGCCAGCAGCCGAAGACTAGCGGGGAGCTCCTACAATGAGCAGTTCTTC.

This clone was observed a single time. The chain joins TRBV5-1 to TRBJ2-5; 10 bases line up with TRBD1. CDR1 and CDR2 (germline): SGHRS, YFSETQ. The CDR3 covers 14 residues. Trimming took 7 bases from V and 3 from J; bases not matched to a gene: 6. CDR3 nucleotides: TGCGCCAGCGCTAAGGGACAGGGGAAAGAGACCCAGTACTTC. Its translation: CASAKGQGKETQYF. Drawing the rest from reference TRBV5-1 and TRBJ2-5, the complete variable domain is KAGVTQTPRYLIKTRGQQVTLSCSPISGHRSVSWYQQTPGQGLQFLFEYFSETQRNKGNFPGRFSGRQFSNSRSEMNVSTLELGDSALYLCASAKGQGKETQYFGPGTRLLVL.

V usage is TRBV7-2 and J usage is TRBJ2-3; D might be TRBD2 (6 bases). CDR1 SGHTA and CDR2 FQGNSA come from the germline V gene. There are 14 residues in the CDR3. V was cut by 3 bases and J by 7 bases, with 14 bases left in between. This CDR3 is CASSFSRGPNTQYF. CDR3 in DNA: TGTGCCAGCAGCTTCTCGCGGGGCCCGAATACGCAGTATTTT.

This chain joins TRBV7-3 and TRBJ2-5; possible D gene TRBD1, 6 bases. V lost 3 bases to trimming and J lost 1 base, with 12 bases between them. CDR3 length: 15 residues. Per the germline V gene, CDR1 is SGHTA and CDR2 is FQGTGA. CDR3 sequence (DNA): TGTGCCAGCAGCTTTAGTTTAGGGGGCCAAGAGACCCAGTACTTC. This codes for CASSFSLGGQETQYF.

This chain connects TRBV5-1 to TRBJ1-3; D might be TRBD1 (5 bases). Trimming pared 5 bases from V and 0 bases from J, leaving 18 bases between. Germline-derived CDR1 and CDR2 are SGHRS and YFSETQ. This CDR3 comprises 17 residues. CDR3 loop: CASSQQPITGSGNTIYF. Written as DNA, the CDR3 is TGCGCCAGCAGTCAGCAACCAATAACAGGCTCTGGAAACACCATATATTTT.

V usage is TRBV18 and J usage is TRBJ1-2, with 8 nucleotides matching TRBD1. V lost 6 bases, J lost 1 base, and 13 bases stayed unmatched. Per the germline V gene, CDR1 is KGHSH and CDR2 is LQKENI. The CDR3 consists of 17 residues. The CDR3 loop is CASSPIPTGDNNYGYTF. The DNA of the CDR3 is TGTGCCAGCTCCCCGATACCGACAGGGGATAATAACTATGGCTACACCTTC. The full variable domain, rest sourced from reference TRBV18 and TRBJ1-2, is NAGVMQNPRHLVRRRGQEARLRCSPMKGHSHVYWYRQLPEEGLKFMVYLQKENIIDESGMPKERFSAEFPKEGPSILRIQQVVRGDSAAYFCASSPIPTGDNNYGYTFGSGTRLTVV.

V usage is TRBV4-3 and J usage is TRBJ1-3; weak D call: TRBD1 (6 bases). V shed 0 bases and J shed 5 bases, with 11 bases lying between them. This CDR3 comprises 15 residues. Germline lookup yields CDR1 LGHNA and CDR2 YSLEER. In nucleotides, the CDR3 is TGCGCCAGCAGCCAAGATGGCCAGGGGAGAAACACCATATATTTT. It yields the protein CASSQDGQGRNTIYF.

This sequence joins TRBV7-2 and TRBJ2-4, with TRBD1 matching 7 bases. Germline V gene sequence: CDR1 SGHTA, CDR2 FQGNSA. Germline trimming cut 5 bases from V and 8 bases from J; bases unmatched to any gene: 12. CDR3 size: 15 residues. CDR3 nucleotides: TGTGCCAGCAGCCCTAGTACAGGGGTTGGATACATTCAGTACTTC. The encoded protein is CASSPSTGVGYIQYF.

This clone was seen a handful of times. The chain has TRBV29-1 and TRBJ1-1; TRBD1 matches 7 bases. The CDR3 consists of 12 residues. Germline assignment: CDR1 SQVTM and CDR2 ANQGSEA. V was clipped by 4 bases and J by 8 bases; unmatched bases: 7. CDR3 in amino acids: CSVATGRTEAFF. CDR3 nucleotides: TGCAGCGTTGCGACAGGGCGGACGGAAGCTTTCTTT.

This chain uses TRBV6-5 with TRBJ1-1; a weak D match, TRBD1 (5 bases). Trimming cost V 2 bases and J 7 bases, with 8 bases left between them. The CDR3 length is 12 residues. Germline V gene data show CDR1 as MNHEY and CDR2 as SVGAGI. The CDR3 bases are TGTGCCAGCAGTTACCCAGACAGTGAAGCTTTCTTT. This gives the protein CASSYPDSEAFF.

The chain has TRBV9 and TRBJ1-2; D gene unclear. The germline V gene has CDR1 SGDLS and CDR2 YYNGEE. The germline V and J ends were trimmed by 2 bases and 4 bases, with 15 bases remaining between them. The CDR3 is 15 residues long. CDR3 bases: TGTGCCAGCAGCGTGAGTTTTAGCAACCCCTATGGCTACACCTTC. Translating gives CASSVSFSNPYGYTF.

Here the CDR3 reads CASSLDRGYEQYF. CDR3 DNA: TGTGCCAGTAGCCTCGACAGGGGCTACGAGCAGTACTTC. The chain links TRBV19 to TRBJ2-7; 8 bases are a match to TRBD1. The germline gives CDR1 LNHDA, CDR2 SQIVND (reference sequence). Trimming cost V 6 bases and J 3 bases; bases outside gene matches: 4. The CDR3 is made up of 13 amino acids.

The chain is built from TRBV5-8 and TRBJ1-6; D is unclear. The ends were cut back, 0 bases at V and 7 bases at J, with 14 bases in the middle. CDR1 and CDR2 (germline): SGHTS, YDEGEE. The CDR3 is 16 residues long. The CDR3: CASSLADGPGNSPLHF. The CDR3 DNA is TGTGCCAGCAGCTTGGCCGACGGCCCGGGGAATTCACCCCTCCACTTT.

This clone has at least ten counts. This sample also contains other DNA sequences that code for the same CDR3. V is TRBV7-2 and J is TRBJ1-2; no clear D. Trimming pared 0 bases from V and 2 bases from J, leaving 10 bases between. This CDR3 region has 15 residues. Germline V gene sequence: CDR1 SGHTA, CDR2 FQGNSA. CDR3 protein: CASSLAVAGNYGYTF. The CDR3 coding sequence is TGTGCCAGCAGCTTAGCGGTGGCGGGGAACTATGGCTACACCTTC.